This T cell receptor (beta chain) was identified in a study of low-dose radiotherapy and immunotherapy resistance in tumors. The J segment lost 3 bases and the V segment lost 6 bases, leaving 7 bases of the junction unmatched. CDR1 is LNHDA, CDR2 SQIVND, per germline (reference sequence). This CDR3 is 14 amino acids long. Covering alpha and beta chains, TRAV- and TRBV-specific primers were used for the first-strand cDNA. With a V-primer adapter and a constant-region primer, TCRs were amplified for around 21 PCR cycles. TCRdb independently ran MiXCR on the reads; one entry per CDR3 protein. The sample records 30,000 to 45,000 distinct CDR3 sequences, less than 25% being singletons. Described time point: after trial treatment. Described treatment: LDRT plus nivolumab, ipilimumab, low-dose cyclophosphamide and aspirin (RACIN trial). This clonotype came up many times.

Sample: PBMCs, taken after low-dose radiotherapy plus immunotherapy. The sequence came from a female donor with ovarian cancer. The chain couples TRBV19 to TRBJ1-2; 7 nucleotides agree with TRBD1. The CDR3 reads CASRRTGLDYGYTF. CDR3 DNA: TGTGCCAGTAGAAGGACAGGACTAGACTATGGCTACACCTTC.